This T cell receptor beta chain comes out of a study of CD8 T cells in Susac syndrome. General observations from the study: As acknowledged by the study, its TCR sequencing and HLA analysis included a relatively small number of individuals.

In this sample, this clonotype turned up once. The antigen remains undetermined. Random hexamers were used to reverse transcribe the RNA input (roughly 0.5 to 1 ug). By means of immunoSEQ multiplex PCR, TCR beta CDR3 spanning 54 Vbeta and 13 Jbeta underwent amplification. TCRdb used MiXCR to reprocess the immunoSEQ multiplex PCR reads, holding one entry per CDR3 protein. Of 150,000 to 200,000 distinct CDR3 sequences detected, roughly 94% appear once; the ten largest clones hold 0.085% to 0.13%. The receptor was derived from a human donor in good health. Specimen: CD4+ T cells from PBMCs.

In DNA form, the CDR3 reads TGTGCCAGCAGCTTGGCAGGGTGGGGGGAGACCCAGTACTTC. Amino acids: CASSLAGWGETQYF. The chain is built from TRBV7-3 and TRBJ2-5; D tentatively fits TRBD1 or TRBD2 (5 bases each). Germline CDR1 is SGHTA and CDR2 is FQGTGA. This CDR3 is built from 14 residues. V was cut by 3 bases and J by 5 bases, with 13 bases left in between.